One and the same sample provided the 29 T cell receptor beta chains below, sequenced in a study of T-cell reconstitution after alpha-beta-depleted transplantation in children. TCRbeta library preparation incorporated unique molecular identifiers. Via MiXCR, TCRdb re-called the PCR reads, giving one row per CDR3 protein. The table has more than 25,000 distinct CDR3 sequences, roughly 6.3% seen once. The sequenced sample was PBMCs, mostly from graft donor cells, obtained 180 days after TCRalphabeta/CD19-depleted stem cell transplant. These receptors all come from a male patient aged 10 to 17 who had a stem cell transplant for acute myeloid leukemia, so the T cells may come from the graft donor.

This clonotype came up many times. The chain employs TRBV11-2 and TRBJ1-1; D remains ambiguous. The germline CDR1 and CDR2 sequences are SGHAT and FQNNGV. Trimming shortened V by 4 bases and J by 1 base, and 10 bases separated the two germline ends. This CDR3 spans 14 amino acids. Here the CDR3 reads CASSWETQNTEAFF. The DNA for the CDR3 is TGTGCCAGCAGCTGGGAGACACAGAACACTGAAGCTTTCTTT.

This clonotype appeared many times. The V and J genes are TRBV5-1 and TRBJ2-7; 9 bases map to TRBD1. J gave up 2 bases and V 4 bases, and 4 bases lay outside the gene matches. This CDR3 comprises 14 residues. Germline CDR1 SGHRS, CDR2 YFSETQ. The CDR3 loop reads CASSPRTGAYEQYF. DNA of the CDR3: TGCGCCAGCAGCCCCCGGACAGGGGCCTACGAGCAGTACTTC.

This clonotype was detected ten times or more. V usage is TRBV4-3 and J usage is TRBJ2-7, with 10 nucleotides matching TRBD1. The V gene end was trimmed by 3 bases and the J gene end by 4 bases; junction bases not matched to a gene: 6. The CDR3 covers 15 residues. The germline V gene encodes CDR1 LGHNA and CDR2 YSLEER. This CDR3 is CASSQNRDRGYEQYF. The CDR3 nucleotides read TGCGCCAGCAGCCAGAACCGGGACAGGGGTTACGAGCAGTACTTC.

This clonotype was seen ten or more times. The rearrangement joins TRBV29-1 to TRBJ2-2; 11 nucleotides match TRBD2. CDR3 size: 12 residues. V gave up 7 bases and J gave up 15 bases; unmatched junction bases: 10. CDR1 is SQVTM and CDR2 is ANQGSEA in the germline V gene. The CDR3, as DNA: TGCAGCGGAGAGACTAGCGGGATTGGGGTGTTTTTT. Translating it yields CSGETSGIGVFF.

The table lists this clonotype with many counts. V usage is TRBV19 and J usage is TRBJ2-2; a weak D match, TRBD2 (6 bases). Trimming stripped 10 bases from V and 2 bases from J, with 20 bases between. Germline values: CDR1 LNHDA, CDR2 SQIVND (reference sequence). The CDR3 totals 16 residues. CDR3 in amino acids: CATFVGGAANTGELFF. The CDR3 DNA sequence: TGTGCCACCTTCGTTGGAGGGGCCGCTAACACCGGGGAGCTGTTTTTT. Together with reference TRBV19 and TRBJ2-2, the CDR3 gives the full variable domain: DGGITQSPKYLFRKEGQNVTLSCEQNLNHDAMYWYRQDPGQGLRLIYYSQIVNDFQKGDIAEGYSVSREKKESFPLTVTSAQKNPTAFYLCATFVGGAANTGELFFGEGSRLTVL.

The table lists this clonotype with many counts. The chain joins TRBV4-1 to TRBJ1-3; no firm D call. The ends were cut back, 4 bases at V and 9 bases at J, with 19 bases in the middle. In germline, CDR1 is MGHRA, CDR2 YSYEKL. CDR3 length: 15 residues. Here the CDR3 reads CASSPPGLKRSTIYF. The CDR3 DNA is TGCGCCAGCAGCCCTCCGGGCCTTAAGAGGAGCACCATATATTTT.

This clonotype was seen repeatedly, ten times or more. The genes are TRBV27 and TRBJ2-1; the match to TRBD2 covers 12 bases. Germline-derived CDR1 and CDR2 are MNHEY and SMNVEV (reference sequence). The CDR3 extends over 14 amino acids. V trimming: 10 bases; J trimming: 7 bases; junction bases outside the gene matches: 8. The CDR3 nucleotides read TGTGCCACTGAGACTAGCGGGAGAGGGAATGAGCAGTTCTTC. Its translation is CATETSGRGNEQFF.

The chain joins TRBV6-1 to TRBJ2-3; no definite D call. CDR3 length: 12 amino acids. The V gene lost 2 bases and the J gene lost 5 bases, with 5 bases spanning the gap. Germline V CDR1 and CDR2: MNHNS, SASEGT. The CDR3 reads CASSERVDTQYF. As DNA, the CDR3 is TGTGCCAGCAGTGAAAGGGTAGATACGCAGTATTTT.

This clonotype was counted many times. The genes are TRBV6-1 and TRBJ2-1; 8 nucleotides match TRBD2. The trim removed 4 bases at V and 7 bases at J, leaving 9 bases unmatched. The CDR3 covers 15 residues. The germline V gene encodes CDR1 MNHNS and CDR2 SASEGT. CDR3 DNA sequence: TGTGCCAGCAGTGGGGTCCGAGCGGGAGAAAATGAGCAGTTCTTC. Translation gives CASSGVRAGENEQFF.

This clonotype has a count of ten or more. V usage is TRBV7-2 and J usage is TRBJ2-7, with D possibly TRBD2 on 5 matching bases. This CDR3 has 18 amino acids. The germline CDR1 and CDR2 sequences are SGHTA and FQGNSA. Trimming stripped 4 bases from V and 6 bases from J, with 28 bases between. CDR3 nucleotides: TGTGCCAGCAGCTACGACTCACAGCGGATAGCCCTCAGCGCCGAGCAGTACTTC. This gives the protein CASSYDSQRIALSAEQYF.

This clonotype came up many times. The V call is TRBV4-2, the J call TRBJ2-7; D might be TRBD1 (6 bases). V dropped 4 bases and J dropped 0 bases, with 13 bases sitting between them. The length of the CDR3 is 15 residues. Germline assignment: CDR1 LGHNA and CDR2 YNFKEQ. The CDR3 DNA sequence: TGTGCCAGCAGCCCCGGACAGCGGTGCTCCTACGAGCAGTACTTC. Its translation is CASSPGQRCSYEQYF.

Many counts were recorded for this clonotype. The chain has TRBV7-6 and TRBJ2-7; TRBD2 is a possible D gene (6 bases). The ends were cut back, 5 bases at V and 2 bases at J, with 22 bases in the middle. Germline V gene sequence: CDR1 SGHVS, CDR2 FNYEAQ. The CDR3 runs to 17 residues. The CDR3 DNA reads as TGTGCCAGCAGCGTCGGGACGGAGGGTGGGTTGGCCTACGAGCAGTACTTC. It specifies CASSVGTEGGLAYEQYF.

This clonotype was seen ten or more times. V usage is TRBV7-8 and J usage is TRBJ2-5, with D tentatively TRBD1 or TRBD2 (5 bases each). CDR1 is SGHVS, CDR2 FQNEAQ, per germline. The V gene lost 1 base and the J gene lost 4 bases, with 25 bases spanning the gap. This CDR3 contains 19 residues. CDR3 nucleotides: TGTGCCAGCAGCTTAGGAGTCGGGGCTAGCTCCTGGGTGTCAGAGACCCAGTACTTC. As protein: CASSLGVGASSWVSETQYF.

Ten or more counts support this clonotype. The rearrangement joins TRBV9 to TRBJ2-7; 8 bases match TRBD2. The CDR3 has 15 amino acids. Germline values: CDR1 SGDLS, CDR2 YYNGEE. Trimming cost V 0 bases and J 3 bases; bases outside gene matches: 5. The CDR3 is CASSVAVTSGYEQYF. CDR3 in DNA: TGTGCCAGCAGCGTAGCAGTTACTAGCGGCTACGAGCAGTACTTC.

Many counts were recorded for this clonotype. The CDR3 DNA reads TGTGCCAGCAGCCCCCCGGGGGCAGCCAAAAACATTCAGTACTTC. It is translated as CASSPPGAAKNIQYF. The gene calls are TRBV6-2 or TRBV6-3 and TRBJ2-4; the D gene could be TRBD1 or TRBD2 (6 bases each). V was cut by 6 bases and J by 0 bases, with 12 bases left in between. Germline loops: CDR1 MNHEY, CDR2 SVGEGT. This CDR3 region has 15 residues.

The table lists this clonotype with many counts. J is TRBJ2-3 and V is TRBV27; 10 nucleotides match TRBD2. The CDR3 has 15 residues. Losses at the gene ends were 3 bases for V and 4 bases for J; bases not matched to a gene: 4. Looked up from germline, CDR1 is MNHEY and CDR2 is SMNVEV (reference sequence). The CDR3 loop reads CASSFQAGGSDTQYF. CDR3 coding DNA: TGTGCCAGCAGTTTTCAAGCGGGAGGGTCAGATACGCAGTATTTT.

This clonotype came up many times. The V and J genes are TRBV7-2 and TRBJ2-7, with unresolved D. The germline gives CDR1 SGHTA, CDR2 FQGNSA. Trimming took 2 bases from V and 2 from J, leaving 10 bases between them. The CDR3 is made up of 14 amino acids. In DNA form, the CDR3 reads TGTGCCAGCAGCTTATATGGTCAGACCTACGAGCAGTACTTC. As protein: CASSLYGQTYEQYF.

The gene calls are TRBV12-2 and TRBJ2-7; no DNA check was done on the table's D call, TRBD2. TRBV12-2 is labeled a pseudogene. The length of the CDR3 is 16 residues. In DNA, the CDR3 is TGTGCAAGTCGCTTCGGACTAGCGGGAAGGACCTACGAGCAGTACTTC. Encoded protein: CASRFGLAGRTYEQYF.

This clonotype has just one count. The chain uses TRBV6-1 and TRBJ2-3, with 9 bases that match TRBD2. Germline values: CDR1 MNHNS, CDR2 SASEGT. V was pared by 6 bases and J by 4 bases, with 11 bases of the junction left unmatched. This CDR3 comprises 16 residues. The CDR3 DNA reads as TGTGCCAGCAGCCGAGGGGGGCGGGAGGGGGCAGATACGCAGTATTTT. This encodes CASSRGGREGADTQYF.

This clonotype is medium-sized in the sample. The CDR3 region is CSAVPLAGGRNEQFF. CDR3 DNA sequence: TGCAGTGCGGTCCCTCTAGCGGGAGGTCGCAATGAGCAGTTCTTC. The chain has TRBV20-1 and TRBJ2-1, with TRBD2 matching over 11 bases. J lost 6 bases, V lost 6 bases, and 10 bases had no gene match. The CDR3 sequence is 15 residues long. CDR1 DFQATT and CDR2 SNEGSKA come from the germline V gene (reference sequence).

Many counts were recorded for this clonotype. The chain employs TRBV28 and TRBJ1-5; D perhaps matches TRBD1 (6 bases). Germline lookup yields CDR1 MDHEN and CDR2 SYDVKM. V was trimmed by 7 bases and J by 6 bases, leaving 19 bases between them. The CDR3 contains 15 residues. The chain's CDR3 is CASNPPGPGAQPQHF. The DNA for the CDR3 is TGTGCCAGCAACCCCCCGGGGCCGGGGGCTCAGCCCCAGCATTTT.

There are many counts of this clonotype. This chain joins TRBV15 and TRBJ2-2; no clear D. The germline CDR1 and CDR2 sequences are LNHNV and YYDKDF (reference sequence). The CDR3 is 14 residues long. The ends were cut back, 9 bases at V and 1 base at J, with 12 bases in the middle. In DNA, the CDR3 is TGTGCCACACCCGGCCGAGGGAACACCGGGGAGCTGTTTTTT. It encodes CATPGRGNTGELFF.

This clonotype has ten or more counts. This rearrangement joins TRBV20-1 to TRBJ2-3; a possible D gene is TRBD2 (5 bases). The germline V and J ends were trimmed by 5 bases and 0 bases, with 9 bases remaining between them. Germline V gene lookup returns CDR1 DFQATT and CDR2 SNEGSKA (reference sequence). The CDR3 loop spans 13 amino acids. The CDR3 sequence is CSAWTGSTDTQYF. The CDR3 coding sequence is TGCAGTGCTTGGACGGGAAGCACAGATACGCAGTATTTT.

This clonotype was found many times. The chain is built from TRBV5-1 and TRBJ2-2, with TRBD2 identical over 10 bases. The CDR3 runs to 17 residues. In germline, CDR1 is SGHRS, CDR2 YFSETQ. Trimming removed 4 bases from V and 4 bases from J; junction bases left unmatched: 10. The CDR3 bases are TGCGCCAGCAGCGGTAATAGCGGGGGGCTACTCACCGGGGAGCTGTTTTTT. Encoded protein: CASSGNSGGLLTGELFF.

This clonotype was recorded at least ten times. The chain has TRBV4-2 and TRBJ2-7, with D perhaps assigned TRBD1 or TRBD2 (5 bases each). The V end lost 4 bases, the J end lost 0 bases, and 19 bases lay between the germline ends. CDR1 is LGHNA, CDR2 YNFKEQ, per germline. The CDR3 runs 17 residues. The CDR3 spells CASSPTGDAGISYEQYF. CDR3 coding DNA: TGTGCCAGCAGCCCCACAGGAGATGCCGGGATCTCCTACGAGCAGTACTTC.

Details on this clonotype: An end of the junction does not agree with germline; a read error may underlie this. This chain joins TRBV5-1 and TRBJ1-1, with 7 positions matching TRBD1. CDR1 is SGHRS and CDR2 is YFSETQ in the germline V gene. CDR3 length: 15 residues. The CDR3 loop reads CASSSQGLWETEAFF. The CDR3 DNA reads TGTGCCAGCAGCTCACAGGGGCTCTGGGAGACTGAAGCTTTCTTT.

This clonotype has just a few counts. This may be a read error: a much more frequent sequence differs by one nucleotide. The chain has TRBV19 and TRBJ1-5, with D hard to call. The CDR3 spans 13 residues. The germline CDR1 and CDR2 sequences are LNHDA and SQIVND (reference sequence). Written as DNA, the CDR3 is TGTGCCAGTAGTATTTTCGGTAATCACCCCCAGCATTTT. This encodes CASSIFGNHPQHF.

There are many counts of this clonotype. This rearrangement joins TRBV11-2 to TRBJ2-7; 8 positions agree with TRBD2. Germline lookup yields CDR1 SGHAT and CDR2 FQNNGV. Trimming removed 4 bases from V and 1 base from J; junction bases left unmatched: 6. CDR3 size: 15 residues. The CDR3 region is CASSSITSGSYEQYF. For the CDR3, the DNA is TGTGCCAGCAGCTCCATCACTAGCGGTTCCTACGAGCAGTACTTC. The whole variable domain, remainder taken from reference TRBV11-2 and TRBJ2-7, is EAGVAQSPRYKIIEKRQSVAFWCNPISGHATLYWYQQILGQGPKLLIQFQNNGVVDDSQLPKDRFSAERLKGVDSTLKIQPAKLEDSAVYLCASSSITSGSYEQYFGPGTRLTVT.

The chain recombines TRBV30 with TRBJ2-2, with 8 bases matching TRBD1. The CDR3 has 14 residues. Germline-derived CDR1 and CDR2 are GTSNPN and SVGIG (reference sequence). V gave up 5 bases and J gave up 7 bases; unmatched junction bases: 9. The CDR3 region is CAWQAGGAIGELFF. Here the CDR3 DNA reads TGTGCCTGGCAGGCAGGGGGCGCGATCGGGGAGCTGTTTTTT.